The source of this T cell receptor (beta chain) is a study of control samples from healthy donors and cancer patients. CDR1 SGHRS and CDR2 YFSETQ come from the germline V gene. V lost 0 bases and J lost 0, with 9 bases in between. CDR3 length: 15 residues. Profiled with immunoSEQ multiplex PCR; TCRdb holds only in-frame clones, not every one. This sample yields 150,000 to 200,000 clones, of which 91% are seen a single time; 1.5% belongs to the top ten. The chain employs TRBV5-1 and TRBJ2-5; D could derive from TRBD1 or TRBD2 (5 bases each). The sequence was collected from a woman between 25 and 40 years old in good health. The sequenced sample was blood. For the CDR3, the DNA is TGCGCCAGCAGCTTGGCCGGGACGGACCAAGAGACCCAGTACTTC. Protein sequence: CASSLAGTDQETQYF.